This T cell receptor (beta chain) was documented in a study of T cells in Graves' hyperthyroidism and ophthalmopathy. Study-level points and caveats: Researchers found most expanded thyroid clonotypes above 0.001 in blood as well. The model forecast ophthalmopathy, anticipating it by a median roughly 6.5 months before onset.

With a duration under 2 months, the hyperthyroidism was newly diagnosed in patients aged 18 to 65. Exclusion followed for patients with uncontrolled infection, other autoimmune disease, pregnancy or lactation. RNA transcripts gave rise to amplified TCR beta CDR3 regions. The TCR CDR3 first-round RT-PCR relied on the HTBI primer set. TCRdb fed the multiplex PCR reads into MiXCR, producing one record per CDR3 protein. The repertoire includes 750,000 to 900,000 distinct CDR3 sequences, 35% to 40% of them detected once, and around 9.3% sits in the top ten. The sample holds a few counts of this clonotype. Antigen unknown. This receptor was taken from a man aged 18 to 29 with Graves' hyperthyroidism. Input material: blood.

The CDR3 loop reads CASSPGYGAAYEQYF. The DNA of the CDR3 is TGTGCCAGCAGCCCAGGATATGGGGCCGCCTACGAGCAGTACTTC. This chain uses TRBV7-3 with TRBJ2-7; possibly TRBD1 for D (5 bases). Trimming pared 5 bases from V and 2 bases from J, leaving 16 bases between. The V gene's germline CDR1 is SGHTA and CDR2 FQGTGA. This CDR3 has 15 residues.